This T cell receptor (beta chain) appears in the sequencing data of a study of CD8 T cells in ankylosing spondylitis. The V gene's germline CDR1 is SGDLS and CDR2 YYNGEE. The V and J ends lost 3 bases and 8 bases, in that order; junction bases with no gene match: 6. CDR3 length: 13 amino acids. Many counts were recorded for this clonotype. TCRdb reprocessed the 5' RACE reads with MiXCR, giving one entry per CDR3 protein. The sample includes roughly 130,000 distinct CDR3 sequences, over 6% of them seen just once. This sequence was found in a male donor with ankylosing spondylitis or in good health (not recorded which). The material sequenced was blood, either unsorted or a sorted T cell fraction (not recorded which). The V and J genes are TRBV9 and TRBJ1-2, with TRBD1 matching over 8 bases. The CDR3 spells CASSGGRGQGYTF. DNA of the CDR3: TGTGCCAGCAGCGGTGGCAGGGGGCAAGGCTACACCTTC.